This TCR beta chain was captured by sequencing in a study of T-cell memory formation after mild COVID-19. Background on the study: Clustering of TCRs was largely donor specific.

One entry per CDR3 protein, called by TCRdb with MiXCR from the 5' RACE reads. This table has 150,000 to 200,000 distinct CDR3 sequences, 30% to 35% appearing once. The J segment lost 4 bases and the V segment lost 3 bases, leaving 10 bases of the junction unmatched. From germline, CDR1 is SGHTA and CDR2 FQGNSA. There are 17 residues in the CDR3. The clonotype was recovered from an adult woman who had mild COVID-19 (a few samples of this study predate the infection). Cell type and time point are not known. The sequencing sample was made of PBMCs or a T cell subset sorted from them (not recorded which). The gene calls are TRBV7-2 and TRBJ1-3, with 9 bases that match TRBD1. The CDR3 loop is CASSFGTGNWAGNTIYF. The CDR3 bases are TGTGCCAGCAGCTTCGGGACAGGGAATTGGGCGGGAAACACCATATATTTT.